This TCR beta chain was recorded in a study of blood T cell repertoires in COVID-19. Study context: Spain, Italy and the United States supplied samples that represented acute and convalescent COVID-19. Sample material is recorded as cDNA or gDNA derived from T cells, B-cell-depleted T cells, or PBMCs.

Sequencing used immunoSEQ multiplex PCR; TCRdb keeps in-frame clones, though not all of them. The data show approximately 180,000 clones, roughly 88% seen once. Enrolment of Seattle patients took place during active infection, and they were followed longitudinally. Germline V gene data show CDR1 as MNHEY and CDR2 as SVGAGI. The germline V and J ends were trimmed by 9 bases and 0 bases, with 14 bases remaining between them. The CDR3 sequence is 14 residues long. This TCR derives from a woman between 35 and 50 years old with COVID-19, enrolled during active disease. Sequenced input: peripheral blood. V usage is TRBV6-5 and J usage is TRBJ1-1; the D is unclear. CDR3 sequence (DNA): TGTGCCAGTCAGGAACTTTCCCTGAACACTGAAGCTTTCTTT. Translating it yields CASQELSLNTEAFF.